This passage covers 22 T cell receptor beta chains from one sample sequenced in a study of spatial heterogeneity in lung cancer. Time point specified: sample taken at primary tumor resection. Sequencing was performed on whole RNA extracted from tumor and nontumor lung tissue, or from frozen PBMC, and the material was left unsorted. Using its own MiXCR run on the 5' RACE reads, TCRdb lists one record per CDR3 protein. The sample lists 90,000 or so distinct CDR3 sequences; roughly 8.7% were seen once. This sample comprised PBMCs, obtained at surgery. The receptors here all came from a male donor with early-stage non-small cell lung cancer.

This clonotype was observed many times. V and J are TRBV7-2 and TRBJ2-5; D is uncertain. Germline values: CDR1 SGHTA, CDR2 FQGNSA. This CDR3 region has 13 residues. Trimming cost V 1 base and J 2 bases, with 5 bases left between them. In DNA, the CDR3 is TGTGCCAGCAGCTTAGAACTTCAAGAGACCCAGTACTTC. It specifies CASSLELQETQYF.

This clonotype has only a few counts. This rearrangement joins TRBV29-1 to TRBJ2-5, with a possible D match to TRBD2 (5 bases). V was trimmed by 6 bases and J by 4 bases, leaving 24 bases between them. Looked up from germline, CDR1 is SQVTM and CDR2 is ANQGSEA. The CDR3 runs 16 residues. The chain's CDR3 is CSVHGVEAEILETQYF. CDR3 DNA: TGCAGCGTCCACGGGGTTGAGGCTGAAATTCTAGAGACCCAGTACTTC.

V and J are TRBV5-1 and TRBJ2-7; D is unresolved. The CDR3 spans 13 residues. Germline CDR1 is SGHRS and CDR2 is YFSETQ. V lost 0 bases and J lost 4, with 8 bases in between. The CDR3 DNA sequence: TGCGCCAGCAGCTTGGTTTCGCTTTACGAGCAGTACTTC. It specifies CASSLVSLYEQYF.

This clonotype showed up just a few times. This chain joins TRBV29-1 and TRBJ2-7; 7 bases map to TRBD2. The CDR3 has 13 amino acids. With 7 bases clipped from V and 3 bases from J, the junction kept 9 bases outside the gene matches. Germline V gene sequence: CDR1 SQVTM, CDR2 ANQGSEA. Here the CDR3 reads CSGLGGAYYEQYF. For the CDR3, the DNA is TGCAGCGGGCTGGGAGGGGCCTACTACGAGCAGTACTTC.

The count of this clonotype is one. This may be a read error, as it is one base from a much larger clone. The chain combines TRBV2 with TRBJ2-5, with no clear D. The CDR3 sequence is 12 residues long. CDR1 and CDR2 (germline): SNHLY, FYNNEI. The V and J ends lost 2 bases and 5 bases respectively, with 6 bases between them. CDR3: CASSERAETQYF. For the CDR3, the DNA is TGTGCCAGCAGTGAACGGGCGGAGACCCAGTACTTC.

A few counts support this clonotype. The CDR3 here is CSARQGVTKETQYF. The DNA of the CDR3 is TGCAGTGCTAGACAGGGCGTAACGAAGGAGACCCAGTACTTC. The gene calls are TRBV20-1 and TRBJ2-5; D possibly corresponds to TRBD1 (5 bases). The germline V and J ends were trimmed by 2 bases and 5 bases, with 15 bases remaining between them. Germline CDR1 reads DFQATT; CDR2 reads SNEGSKA (reference sequence). The length of the CDR3 is 14 residues.

The V gene is TRBV9, the J gene TRBJ2-1; 7 nucleotides agree with TRBD1. The V gene's germline CDR1 is SGDLS and CDR2 YYNGEE. The V segment lost 4 bases and the J segment 0 bases; nucleotides outside the gene matches: 10. The CDR3 is made up of 17 amino acids. CDR3 nucleotide sequence: TGTGCCAGCAGCTCCAGGGGGAGAGGGTCCTCCTACAATGAGCAGTTCTTC. As protein: CASSSRGRGSSYNEQFF.

The table lists this clonotype with many counts. The chain joins TRBV7-9 to TRBJ1-1; 9 bases fit TRBD1. CDR1 and CDR2 from the germline V gene are SEHNR and FQNEAQ (reference sequence). This CDR3 contains 19 residues. V lost 4 bases to trimming and J lost 0 bases; unmatched junction nucleotides: 15. Here the CDR3 DNA reads TGTGCCAGCAGCTCTTCCTTATCCGGGACAGGGCACATGAACACTGAAGCTTTCTTT. This sequence encodes CASSSSLSGTGHMNTEAFF.

The table lists this clonotype with many counts. J is TRBJ2-3 and V is TRBV20-1; TRBD2 aligns across 7 bases. The germline V gene encodes CDR1 DFQATT and CDR2 SNEGSKA (reference sequence). J was trimmed by 0 bases and V by 6 bases; bases with no gene match: 3. CDR3 length: 13 residues. The CDR3 sequence is CSAPSGSTDTQYF. The CDR3, as DNA: TGCAGTGCCCCTAGCGGTAGCACAGATACGCAGTATTTT.

This clonotype has more than one count but fewer than ten. The rearrangement joins TRBV7-9 to TRBJ2-3; TRBD2 is a possible D gene (5 bases). The CDR3 has 15 amino acids. Germline CDR1 and CDR2: SEHNR and FQNEAQ (reference sequence). V was trimmed by 2 bases and J by 0 bases, leaving 9 bases between them. DNA of the CDR3: TGTGCCAGCAGCTTAACTGGGAGTAGCACAGATACGCAGTATTTT. It is translated as CASSLTGSSTDTQYF. The full variable domain, rest sourced from reference TRBV7-9 and TRBJ2-3, is DTGVSQNPRHKITKRGQNVTFRCDPISEHNRLYWYRQTLGQGPEFLTYFQNEAQLEKSRLLSDRFSAERPKGSFSTLEIQRTEQGDSAMYLCASSLTGSSTDTQYFGPGTRLTVL.

The genes are TRBV7-9 and TRBJ1-4; D possibly corresponds to TRBD1 (6 bases). The CDR3 loop spans 14 amino acids. Trimming removed 2 bases at V and 8 bases at J, with 12 bases between. Germline V gene lookup returns CDR1 SEHNR and CDR2 FQNEAQ (reference sequence). This CDR3 is CASSLSRTDEKLFF. DNA for the CDR3: TGTGCCAGCAGCTTAAGTAGGACAGACGAAAAACTGTTTTTT.

This clonotype was seen a few times. CDR3 in DNA: TGCAGCGTTGCCCGGGACATTGGGACCTACAATGAGCAGTTCTTC. This translates into CSVARDIGTYNEQFF. V usage is TRBV29-1 and J usage is TRBJ2-1; D is perhaps TRBD1 (6 bases). Germline CDR1 SQVTM, CDR2 ANQGSEA. Trimming shortened V by 4 bases and J by 2 bases, and 15 bases separated the two germline ends. This CDR3 has 15 amino acids.

This clonotype was seen at least ten times. The chain joins TRBV10-3 to TRBJ2-1, with D possibly being TRBD1 or TRBD2 (7 bases each). Germline CDR1 reads ENHRY; CDR2 reads SYGVKD. V was shortened by 11 bases and J by 0 bases, with 20 bases between the two germline ends. The length of the CDR3 is 16 residues. CDR3 bases: TGTGCCGCCGGGACAGCTAGCGGAAGCTCCTACAATGAGCAGTTCTTC. Protein: CAAGTASGSSYNEQFF.

V gene TRBV6-5 combines with J gene TRBJ2-5; D is uncertain. This CDR3 has 11 residues. Germline V CDR1 and CDR2: MNHEY, SVGAGI. V was shortened by 1 base and J by 5 bases, with 2 bases between the two germline ends. CDR3 amino acids: CASSYFETQYF. Written as DNA, the CDR3 is TGTGCCAGCAGTTACTTCGAGACCCAGTACTTC.

This sequence joins TRBV19 and TRBJ2-5, with a possible D match to TRBD1 (6 bases). The CDR3 consists of 12 residues. Per the germline V gene, CDR1 is LNHDA and CDR2 is SQIVND (reference sequence). V lost 3 bases to trimming and J lost 7 bases, with 9 bases between them. The CDR3 DNA sequence: TGTGCCAGTAGTATGGAGGACAGGACCCAGTACTTC. Translating it yields CASSMEDRTQYF. Variable domain in full (rest from reference TRBV19 and TRBJ2-5): DGGITQSPKYLFRKEGQNVTLSCEQNLNHDAMYWYRQDPGQGLRLIYYSQIVNDFQKGDIAEGYSVSREKKESFPLTVTSAQKNPTAFYLCASSMEDRTQYFGPGTRLLVL.

The V call is TRBV29-1, the J call TRBJ1-1, with D perhaps matching TRBD1 (6 bases). The V and J ends lost 0 bases and 4 bases respectively, with 12 bases between them. CDR1 is SQVTM and CDR2 is ANQGSEA in the germline V gene. CDR3 length: 14 amino acids. The CDR3 region is CSVEERGIGTEAFF. In DNA form, the CDR3 reads TGCAGCGTTGAAGAGAGGGGGATTGGCACTGAAGCTTTCTTT. The entire variable domain, with the rest obtained from reference TRBV29-1 and TRBJ1-1, is as follows: SAVISQKPSRDICQRGTSLTIQCQVDSQVTMMFWYRQQPGQSLTLIATANQGSEATYESGFVIDKFPISRPNLTFSTLTVSNMSPEDSSIYLCSVEERGIGTEAFFGQGTRLTVV.

This chain joins TRBV3-1 and TRBJ2-7; D not resolved. Trimming left V 4 bases short and J 2 bases short, with 9 bases between. Germline CDR1 reads LGHDT; CDR2 reads YNNKEL (reference sequence). The CDR3 covers 13 residues. The CDR3 sequence is CASSLSATYEQYF. The DNA of the CDR3 is TGTGCCAGCAGCCTTTCAGCGACCTACGAGCAGTACTTC.

This clonotype was seen a few times. CDR3 region: CSASGDRDSPLHF. The DNA of the CDR3 is TGCAGTGCTAGCGGGGACAGGGATTCACCCCTCCACTTT. V is TRBV20-1 and J is TRBJ1-6; the match to TRBD1 covers 9 bases. Looked up from germline, CDR1 is DFQATT and CDR2 is SNEGSKA (reference sequence). The J segment lost 8 bases and the V segment lost 3 bases, leaving 2 bases of the junction unmatched. The CDR3 has 13 amino acids.

This clonotype occurred a few times. The chain combines TRBV19 with TRBJ2-1; TRBD2 aligns across 7 bases. The CDR3 loop spans 13 amino acids. From germline, CDR1 is LNHDA and CDR2 SQIVND (reference sequence). The trim removed 7 bases at V and 6 bases at J, leaving 6 bases unmatched. This CDR3 is CASTNGGGNEQFF. The DNA of the CDR3 is TGTGCCAGTACCAATGGGGGGGGCAATGAGCAGTTCTTC.

This clonotype is a singleton in its sample. The chain is built from TRBV19 and TRBJ2-5; TRBD2 might be the D (6 bases). This CDR3 has 15 residues. Germline V gene data show CDR1 as LNHDA and CDR2 as SQIVND (reference sequence). The V and J ends lost 3 bases and 5 bases respectively, with 16 bases between them. The CDR3 DNA is TGTGCCAGTAGTATTGAGGCGGGGCGTCGGGAGACCCAGTACTTC. Amino acid sequence: CASSIEAGRRETQYF.

The chain couples TRBV2 to TRBJ2-7; TRBD2 aligns across 11 bases. CDR1 is SNHLY and CDR2 is FYNNEI in the germline V gene. This CDR3 spans 18 amino acids. J gave up 4 bases and V 2 bases, and 13 bases lay outside the gene matches. CDR3 coding DNA: TGTGCCAGCAGTGAACGGGGGAAGTGGGCTAGCGGGAGGTACGAGCAGTACTTC. The encoded protein is CASSERGKWASGRYEQYF.

The rearrangement links TRBV12-3 or TRBV12-4 to TRBJ2-2; no definite D call. V was clipped by 1 base and J by 4 bases, with 10 bases between them. The CDR3 covers 15 residues. The DNA for the CDR3 is TGTGCCAGCAGTTTAGGAGCCAAAGGCACCGGGGAGCTGTTTTTT. Translated: CASSLGAKGTGELFF.